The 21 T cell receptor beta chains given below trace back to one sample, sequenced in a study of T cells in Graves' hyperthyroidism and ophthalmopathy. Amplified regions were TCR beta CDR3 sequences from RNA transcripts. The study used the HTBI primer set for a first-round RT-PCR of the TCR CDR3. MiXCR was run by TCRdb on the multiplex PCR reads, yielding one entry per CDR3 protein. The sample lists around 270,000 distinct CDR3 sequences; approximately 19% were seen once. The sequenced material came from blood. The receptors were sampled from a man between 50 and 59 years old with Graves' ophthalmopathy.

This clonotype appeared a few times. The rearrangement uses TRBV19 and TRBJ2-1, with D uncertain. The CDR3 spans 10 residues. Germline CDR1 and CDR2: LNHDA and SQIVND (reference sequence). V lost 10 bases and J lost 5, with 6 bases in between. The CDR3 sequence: CATRNNEQFF. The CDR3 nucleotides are TGTGCCACTAGAAACAATGAGCAGTTCTTC.

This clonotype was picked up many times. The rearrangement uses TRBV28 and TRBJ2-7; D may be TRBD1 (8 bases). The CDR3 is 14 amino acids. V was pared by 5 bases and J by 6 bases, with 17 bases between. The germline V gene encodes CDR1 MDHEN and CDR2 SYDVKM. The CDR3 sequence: CASSRTGGGLEQYF. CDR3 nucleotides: TGTGCCAGCAGTCGTACAGGGGGGGGGCTCGAGCAGTACTTC.

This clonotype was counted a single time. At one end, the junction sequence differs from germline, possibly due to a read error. For the CDR3, the DNA is TGTGCCAGCAGCCTCGGTGCGGGATTCGACTCTGGAACCACCATATATTTT. Protein: CASSLGAGFDSGTTIYF. The chain has TRBV7-3 and TRBJ1-3; D is ambiguous. CDR1 is SGHTA and CDR2 is FQGTGA in the germline V gene. CDR3 size: 17 residues.

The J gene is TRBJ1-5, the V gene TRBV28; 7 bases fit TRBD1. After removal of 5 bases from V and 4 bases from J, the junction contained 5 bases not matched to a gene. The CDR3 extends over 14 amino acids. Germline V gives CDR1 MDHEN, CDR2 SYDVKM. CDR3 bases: TGTGCCAGCAGTATTGACAGGGAGAATCAGCCCCAGCATTTT. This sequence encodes CASSIDRENQPQHF.

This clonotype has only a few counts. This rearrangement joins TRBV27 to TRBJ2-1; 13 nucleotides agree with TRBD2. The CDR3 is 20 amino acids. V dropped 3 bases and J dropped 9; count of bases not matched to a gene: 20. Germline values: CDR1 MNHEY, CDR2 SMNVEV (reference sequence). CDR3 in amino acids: CASSFQATSGRWLLGIEQFF. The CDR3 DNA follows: TGTGCCAGCAGTTTCCAAGCGACTAGCGGGAGGTGGCTGTTGGGCATTGAGCAGTTCTTC.

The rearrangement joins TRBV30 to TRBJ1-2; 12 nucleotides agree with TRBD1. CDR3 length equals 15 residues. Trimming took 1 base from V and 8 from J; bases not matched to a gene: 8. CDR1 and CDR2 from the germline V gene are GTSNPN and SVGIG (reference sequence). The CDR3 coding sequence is TGTGCCTGGAGTGGAGGGACCGGGACAGGGGGCGGCTACACCTTC. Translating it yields CAWSGGTGTGGGYTF.

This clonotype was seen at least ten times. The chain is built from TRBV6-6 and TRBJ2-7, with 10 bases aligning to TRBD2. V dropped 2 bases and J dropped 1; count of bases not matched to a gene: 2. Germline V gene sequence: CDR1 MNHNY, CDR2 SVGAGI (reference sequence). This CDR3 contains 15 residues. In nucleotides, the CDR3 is TGTGCCAGCAGTTACGGGACTAGCGTGTCCTACGAGCAGTACTTC. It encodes CASSYGTSVSYEQYF.

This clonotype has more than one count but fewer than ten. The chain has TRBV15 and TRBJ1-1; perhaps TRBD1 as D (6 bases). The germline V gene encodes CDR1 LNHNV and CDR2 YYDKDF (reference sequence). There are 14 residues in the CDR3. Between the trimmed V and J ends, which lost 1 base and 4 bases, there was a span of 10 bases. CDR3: CATSRAGGGTEAFF. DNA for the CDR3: TGTGCCACCAGCAGAGCCGGGGGCGGCACTGAAGCTTTCTTT.

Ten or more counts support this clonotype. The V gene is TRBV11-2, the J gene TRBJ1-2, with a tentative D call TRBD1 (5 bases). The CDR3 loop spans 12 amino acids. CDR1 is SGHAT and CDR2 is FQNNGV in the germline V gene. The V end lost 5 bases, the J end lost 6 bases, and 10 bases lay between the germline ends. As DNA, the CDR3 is TGTGCCAGCAGCCAGGGACCAGATGGCTACACCTTC. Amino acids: CASSQGPDGYTF. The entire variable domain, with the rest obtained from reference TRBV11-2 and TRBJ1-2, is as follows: EAGVAQSPRYKIIEKRQSVAFWCNPISGHATLYWYQQILGQGPKLLIQFQNNGVVDDSQLPKDRFSAERLKGVDSTLKIQPAKLEDSAVYLCASSQGPDGYTFGSGTRLTVV.

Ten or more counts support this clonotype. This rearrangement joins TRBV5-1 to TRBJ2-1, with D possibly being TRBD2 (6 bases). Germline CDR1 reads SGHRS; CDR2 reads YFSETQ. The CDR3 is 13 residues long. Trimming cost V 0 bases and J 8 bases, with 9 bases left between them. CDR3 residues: CASSLDRRDEQFF. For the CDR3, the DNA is TGCGCCAGCAGCTTGGATAGGAGGGATGAGCAGTTCTTC. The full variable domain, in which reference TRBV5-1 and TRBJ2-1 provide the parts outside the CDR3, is KAGVTQTPRYLIKTRGQQVTLSCSPISGHRSVSWYQQTPGQGLQFLFEYFSETQRNKGNFPGRFSGRQFSNSRSEMNVSTLELGDSALYLCASSLDRRDEQFFGPGTRLTVL.

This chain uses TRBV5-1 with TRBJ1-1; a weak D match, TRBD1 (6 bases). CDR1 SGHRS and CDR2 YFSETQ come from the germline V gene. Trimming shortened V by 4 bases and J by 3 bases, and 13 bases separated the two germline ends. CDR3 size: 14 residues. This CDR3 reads CASSGGGAHTEAFF. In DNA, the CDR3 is TGCGCCAGCAGCGGAGGGGGAGCCCACACTGAAGCTTTCTTT.

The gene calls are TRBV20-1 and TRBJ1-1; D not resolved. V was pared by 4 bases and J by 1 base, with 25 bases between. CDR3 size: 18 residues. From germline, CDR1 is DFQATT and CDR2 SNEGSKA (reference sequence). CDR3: CSATPSRVEGGQNTEAFF. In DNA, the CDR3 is TGCAGTGCTACCCCTTCGAGGGTGGAGGGCGGTCAGAACACTGAAGCTTTCTTT.

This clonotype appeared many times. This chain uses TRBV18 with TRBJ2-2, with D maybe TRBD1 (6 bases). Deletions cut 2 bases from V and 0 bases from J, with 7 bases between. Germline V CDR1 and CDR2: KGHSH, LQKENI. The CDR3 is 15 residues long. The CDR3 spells CASSPDRTNTGELFF. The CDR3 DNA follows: TGTGCCAGCTCACCAGACAGGACGAACACCGGGGAGCTGTTTTTT.

The CDR3 DNA reads TGTGCCAGCAGCTTAACGGGACAACTGTACAATGAGCAGTTCTTC. Residues: CASSLTGQLYNEQFF. The chain has TRBV6-1 and TRBJ2-1, with D tentatively TRBD1 (6 bases). The V and J ends lost 6 bases and 4 bases respectively, with 16 bases between them. This CDR3 has 15 residues. Germline V CDR1 and CDR2: MNHNS, SASEGT.

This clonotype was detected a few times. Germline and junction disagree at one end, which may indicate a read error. This CDR3 reads CAGSYSVVGNQPQHF. In DNA form, the CDR3 reads TGTGCCGGCAGTTACTCGGTAGTCGGGAATCAGCCCCAGCATTTT. The rearrangement uses TRBV6-8 and TRBJ1-5, with D hard to call. Germline V gene data show CDR1 as MNHGY and CDR2 as SAAAGT. The CDR3 length is 15 residues.

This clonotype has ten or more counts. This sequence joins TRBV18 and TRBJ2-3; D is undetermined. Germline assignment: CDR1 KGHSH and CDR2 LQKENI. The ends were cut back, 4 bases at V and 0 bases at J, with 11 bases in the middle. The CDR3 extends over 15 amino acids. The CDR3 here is CASSRAVGSTDTQYF. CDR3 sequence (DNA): TGTGCCAGCTCACGCGCTGTCGGCAGCACAGATACGCAGTATTTT.

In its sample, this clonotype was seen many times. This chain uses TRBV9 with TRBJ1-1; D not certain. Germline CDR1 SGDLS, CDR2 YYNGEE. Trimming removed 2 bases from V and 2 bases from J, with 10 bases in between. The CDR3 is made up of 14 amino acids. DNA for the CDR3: TGTGCCAGCAGCGTGGGTGGGATAAACACTGAAGCTTTCTTT. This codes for CASSVGGINTEAFF.

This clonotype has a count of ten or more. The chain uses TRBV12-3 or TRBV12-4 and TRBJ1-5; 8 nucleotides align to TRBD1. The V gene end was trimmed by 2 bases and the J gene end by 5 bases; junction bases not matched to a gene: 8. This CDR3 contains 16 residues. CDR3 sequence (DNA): TGTGCCAGCAGTTTAAGCGGACAGGGTGGGTATCAGCCCCAGCATTTT. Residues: CASSLSGQGGYQPQHF.

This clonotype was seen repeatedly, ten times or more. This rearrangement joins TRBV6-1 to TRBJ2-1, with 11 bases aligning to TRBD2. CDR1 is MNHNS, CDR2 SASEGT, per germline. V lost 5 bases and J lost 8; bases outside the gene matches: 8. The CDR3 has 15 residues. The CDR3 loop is CASSLSGRAGDEQFF. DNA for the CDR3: TGTGCCAGCAGTCTTAGCGGGAGGGCCGGAGATGAGCAGTTCTTC.

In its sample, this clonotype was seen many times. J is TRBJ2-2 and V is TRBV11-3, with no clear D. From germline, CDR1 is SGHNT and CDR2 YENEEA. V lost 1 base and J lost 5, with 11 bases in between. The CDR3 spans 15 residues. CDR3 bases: TGTGCCAGCAGCTTAGCGGTGGGCGGTACCGGGGAGCTGTTTTTT. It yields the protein CASSLAVGGTGELFF.

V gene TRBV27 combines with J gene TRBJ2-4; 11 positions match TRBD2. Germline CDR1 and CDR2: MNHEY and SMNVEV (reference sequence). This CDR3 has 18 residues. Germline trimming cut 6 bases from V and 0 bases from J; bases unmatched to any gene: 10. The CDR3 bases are TGTGCCAGCAGCCGGACTAGCGGGTCGACCCTAGCCAAAAACATTCAGTACTTC. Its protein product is CASSRTSGSTLAKNIQYF.